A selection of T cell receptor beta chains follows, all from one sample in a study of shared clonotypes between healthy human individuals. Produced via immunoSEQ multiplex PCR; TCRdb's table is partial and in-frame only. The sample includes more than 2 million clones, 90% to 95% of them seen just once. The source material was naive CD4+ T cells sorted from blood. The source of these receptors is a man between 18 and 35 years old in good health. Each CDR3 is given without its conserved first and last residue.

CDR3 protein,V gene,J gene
SVDSIVAGVGEAF,TRBV29-1,TRBJ1-1
ASSYHSENEQY,TRBV6-5,TRBJ2-7
ASSFLGLAGPDTQY,TRBV5-1,TRBJ2-3
ASSQESTGGGSGEKLF,TRBV4-1,TRBJ1-4
ASSLGSTSGNTIY,TRBV5-1,TRBJ1-3
ATRQGAESAPLH,TRBV6-6,TRBJ1-6
ASSFRNTGELF,TRBV28,TRBJ2-2
ASSSDRANTEAF,TRBV11-3,TRBJ1-1
ASSRPGAAKNIQY,TRBV2,TRBJ2-4
ASRTPPGQAPFTGELF,TRBV2,TRBJ2-2
AWSGTRYTIY,TRBV30,TRBJ1-3
AWSRGQGYQPQH,TRBV30,TRBJ1-5
AISESAGTADTQY,TRBV10-3,TRBJ2-3
ASSLVEGSGSPLH,TRBV7-2,TRBJ1-6